Each of the 17 T cell receptor beta chains below was sequenced from the same sample in a study of sequential checkpoint blockade in melanoma. Generated by immunoSEQ multiplex PCR, the TCRdb table keeps only in-frame clones and is missing some. Of over 10,000 clones detected, 65% to 75% appear once; the ten largest clones hold roughly 27%. Specified treatment: randomized to nivolumab then ipilimumab (arm A) or the reverse (arm B). This specimen was CD8+ T cells sorted from blood (inferred from file names), taken from a patient given nivolumab and ipilimumab in sequence. These receptors originate from a human donor with melanoma.

The V gene is TRBV2, the J gene TRBJ2-1, with TRBD2 matching 13 bases. Trimming at V came to 7 bases and at J to 4 bases, leaving 7 bases not matched to a gene. CDR3 length: 16 amino acids. CDR1 is SNHLY, CDR2 FYNNEI, per germline. The CDR3 protein is CASNLLLAGGYNEQFF. As DNA, the CDR3 is TGTGCCAGCAATCTCCTACTAGCGGGAGGGTACAATGAGCAGTTCTTC.

The chain carries TRBV19 and TRBJ1-5; tentative D call: TRBD1 (6 bases). V gave up 3 bases and J gave up 0 bases, with 6 bases separating them. The germline V gene encodes CDR1 LNHDA and CDR2 SQIVND (reference sequence). CDR3 length: 14 residues. The CDR3 bases are TGTGCCAGTAGTATGACAGGTAGCAATCAGCCCCAGCATTTT. Translating gives CASSMTGSNQPQHF.

The J gene is TRBJ1-1, the V gene TRBV9; 11 positions agree with TRBD1. The CDR3 spans 15 residues. The V segment lost 4 bases and the J segment 5 bases; nucleotides outside the gene matches: 7. The germline V gene encodes CDR1 SGDLS and CDR2 YYNGEE. CDR3 amino acids: CASSLPGQGGTEAFF. CDR3 nucleotides: TGTGCCAGCAGCTTACCGGGACAGGGGGGGACTGAAGCTTTCTTT.

On this clone: The junction shows a germline mismatch at one end, possibly a read error. The V call is TRBV2, the J call TRBJ2-7; 9 positions agree with TRBD1. This CDR3 region has 14 residues. Germline V gene data show CDR1 as SNHLY and CDR2 as FYNNEI. The CDR3 protein is CAGSGTGGVYEQYF. CDR3 DNA sequence: TGTGCCGGCAGTGGTACAGGGGGCGTTTACGAGCAGTACTTC.

The chain combines TRBV9 with TRBJ2-3; TRBD2 agrees at 10 bases. CDR1 and CDR2 from the germline V gene are SGDLS and YYNGEE. The V gene end was trimmed by 3 bases and the J gene end by 5 bases; junction bases not matched to a gene: 9. The CDR3 runs to 16 residues. Written as DNA, the CDR3 is TGTGCCAGCAGCGAAGTAGCGGGGGGCCTGGGAGATACGCAGTATTTT. Its translation is CASSEVAGGLGDTQYF.

V gene TRBV5-6 combines with J gene TRBJ1-2; possibly TRBD1 for D (5 bases). The CDR3 runs 14 residues. Germline lookup yields CDR1 SGHDT and CDR2 YYEEEE. The germline V and J ends were trimmed by 0 bases and 3 bases, with 9 bases remaining between them. The CDR3 DNA reads as TGTGCCAGCAGCTTGGTAGGGGTCGACTATGGCTACACCTTC. Protein sequence: CASSLVGVDYGYTF.

J is TRBJ2-7 and V is TRBV6-5, with D perhaps matching TRBD2 (6 bases). Germline values: CDR1 MNHEY, CDR2 SVGAGI. This CDR3 region has 12 residues. Trimming removed 10 bases at V and 7 bases at J, with 17 bases between. The CDR3 DNA reads as TGTGCCACCGGGACTTCTCAGGAGGAGCAGTACGTC. This gives the protein CATGTSQEEQYV.

This clone is large in the sample. The rearrangement joins TRBV7-9 to TRBJ2-7; no clear D gene. CDR3 length: 13 residues. V was shortened by 2 bases and J by 1 base, with 6 bases between the two germline ends. In germline, CDR1 is SEHNR, CDR2 FQNEAQ (reference sequence). CDR3 sequence: CASSLSASYEQYF. CDR3 sequence (DNA): TGTGCCAGCAGCTTATCTGCGTCCTACGAGCAGTACTTC.

The chain combines TRBV29-1 with TRBJ2-3; 7 bases fit TRBD2. Germline V lookup: CDR1 SQVTM, CDR2 ANQGSEA. Trimming at V came to 8 bases and at J to 2 bases, leaving 10 bases not matched to a gene. This CDR3 has 14 amino acids. In DNA, the CDR3 is TGCAGCACGGGGGGAGGGGTTCACACAGATACGCAGTATTTT. This gives the protein CSTGGGVHTDTQYF.

V gene TRBV5-4 combines with J gene TRBJ2-2; TRBD2 matches 10 bases. The CDR3 is 16 residues long. V was clipped by 4 bases and J by 5 bases; unmatched bases: 8. CDR1 SGHNT and CDR2 YYREEE come from the germline V gene (reference sequence). The CDR3 region has the DNA TGTGCCAGCAGCCGGCAGCGGGGGGGCGGGACCGGGGAGCTGTTTTTT. This sequence encodes CASSRQRGGGTGELFF.

This chain links TRBV4-1 with TRBJ1-6, with 11 bases fitting TRBD1. V lost 5 bases, J lost 7 bases, and 4 bases stayed unmatched. The germline V gene encodes CDR1 MGHRA and CDR2 YSYEKL. This CDR3 contains 15 residues. CDR3 sequence reads: CASSYGTGGNSPLHF. DNA for the CDR3: TGCGCCAGCAGCTACGGGACAGGGGGAAATTCACCCCTCCACTTT.

This chain links TRBV5-1 with TRBJ2-4; D is perhaps TRBD1 (5 bases). The V gene's germline CDR1 is SGHRS and CDR2 YFSETQ. The CDR3 has 13 amino acids. Trimming removed 5 bases from V and 5 bases from J, with 11 bases in between. CDR3 region: CASRDQQENIQYF. CDR3 bases: TGCGCCAGCAGGGACCAACAGGAAAACATTCAGTACTTC.

This sequence joins TRBV7-9 and TRBJ2-1; D might be TRBD2 (6 bases). Per the germline V gene, CDR1 is SEHNR and CDR2 is FQNEAQ (reference sequence). The length of the CDR3 is 14 residues. The germline V and J ends were trimmed by 0 bases and 7 bases, with 10 bases remaining between them. The CDR3 bases are TGTGCCAGCAGCTTAGCTTCCGGAGGGAATGAGCAGTTCTTC. It translates to CASSLASGGNEQFF.

This clone was seen a handful of times. This chain uses TRBV6-6 with TRBJ2-5; TRBD1 aligns across 10 bases. CDR3 length equals 14 residues. Trimming cost V 0 bases and J 9 bases; bases outside gene matches: 4. Germline V gene data show CDR1 as MNHNY and CDR2 as SVGAGI (reference sequence). CDR3 sequence reads: CASSYSKGTGAQYF. CDR3 coding DNA: TGTGCCAGCAGTTACTCGAAAGGGACAGGGGCCCAGTACTTC.

The V call is TRBV7-9, the J call TRBJ2-1, with 8 positions matching TRBD1. The J segment lost 2 bases and the V segment lost 4 bases, leaving 7 bases of the junction unmatched. The CDR3 is 16 amino acids. Germline-derived CDR1 and CDR2 are SEHNR and FQNEAQ (reference sequence). CDR3 protein: CASSSNTRGPYNEQFF. The CDR3, as DNA: TGTGCCAGCAGCTCAAACACCAGGGGGCCCTACAATGAGCAGTTCTTC.

With regard to this clone: Other DNA sequences in this specimen translate into the identical CDR3. The chain carries TRBV7-9 and TRBJ2-1; 7 bases match TRBD2. This CDR3 is built from 15 residues. J was trimmed by 0 bases and V by 5 bases; bases with no gene match: 4. Germline V gives CDR1 SEHNR, CDR2 FQNEAQ (reference sequence). The CDR3 region is CASSPSGSSYNEQFF. The CDR3 DNA follows: TGTGCCAGCAGCCCTAGCGGAAGCTCCTACAATGAGCAGTTCTTC.

This clone was observed a single time. The chain is built from TRBV10-3 and TRBJ2-7; TRBD2 matches at 11 bases. Germline CDR1 reads ENHRY; CDR2 reads SYGVKD. The CDR3 has 12 amino acids. CDR3 sequence (DNA): TGTTCGACTAGCGGGAAGTCTCGCGAGCAGTACTTC. Translated, it gives CSTSGKSREQYF.